This TCR beta chain comes out of a study of cytomegalovirus exposure and HLA in healthy donors. Study-wide results and limits: Specificity of a few CMV-associated chains for CMV antigens was verified in vitro. Because they were indistinguishable, some V segments, including TRBV6-2 and TRBV6-3, were excluded. Later work associated more than 15,000 TCR beta sequences with HLA alleles at 0.05 false discovery rate.

Remarks on this clone: What it binds is not known. One junction end does not reproduce the germline sequence, and a read error may be involved.

The PCR was carried out with 60 Vbeta primers and 13 Jbeta primers. The method was immunoSEQ multiplex PCR; TCRdb's version includes in-frame clones alone and lacks a portion of them. The sample contains some 150,000 clones, roughly 81% of which appear only once. The V gene's germline CDR1 is SGHAT and CDR2 FQNNGV. CDR3 size: 14 residues. Sequencing used PBMCs. The chain links TRBV11-2 to TRBJ1-1, with 7 bases that match TRBD1. This TCR was recovered from a woman aged 45-65 years in good health and CMV-seronegative. The CDR3 is CASNLGGAFTEAFF. The CDR3 region has the DNA TGTGCCAGCAACTTAGGGGGCGCCTTCACTGAAGCTTTCTTT.